Listed below are T cell receptor beta chains from one sample, sequenced in a study of cytomegalovirus exposure and HLA in healthy donors. Measured with immunoSEQ multiplex PCR; TCRdb has only the in-frame clones, and not every one. Altogether 100,000 to 150,000 clones are present, about four fifths being singletons, with the ten largest covering approximately 3.5%. The specimen was PBMCs. These receptors came from a woman aged 35 to 49 in good health and CMV-seropositive. Both conserved end residues are part of each CDR3. The order of the fields is CDR3 protein, J gene, V gene.

CASSQERGEETQYF TRBJ2-5 TRBV4-3
CASSYEARAEQFF TRBJ2-1 TRBV7-2
CATSGRLAGGTDTQYF TRBJ2-3 TRBV15
CASSPRAGSSYNEQFF TRBJ2-1 TRBV27
CASRGLAGGPSEQFF TRBJ2-1 TRBV6-1
CASRGEGTGVNTEAFF TRBJ1-1 TRBV5-6
CSSSWDRGDYTDTQYF TRBJ2-3 TRBV7-3
CSVDSHRPMNTEAFF TRBJ1-1 TRBV29-1
CASSIGQIKPQHF TRBJ1-5 TRBV19
CASSSAGTSYEQYF TRBJ2-7 TRBV5-1
CASSIEGTSGNTIYF TRBJ1-3 TRBV19
CASSPTPGVAKNIQYF TRBJ2-4 TRBV7-9
CASSAYYNEQFF TRBJ2-1 TRBV9
CATSAGLNTEAFF TRBJ1-1 TRBV15
CASSPLGLADYYEQYF TRBJ2-7 TRBV18
CATSRRLAGDVNEQYF TRBJ2-7 TRBV15
CASSSTGVDEQYF TRBJ2-7 TRBV28
CASSEGAGVNTEAFF TRBJ1-1 TRBV25-1
CASSQGPGQEFYEQYF TRBJ2-7 TRBV4-1
CASSVGLGGGYTF TRBJ1-2 TRBV9
CSSSLNRDGYTF TRBJ1-2 TRBV7-9
CASRRPGGRNYGYTF TRBJ1-2 TRBV11-2
CASSDRGDFRETQYF TRBJ2-5 TRBV5-8